A selection of T cell receptor beta chains follows, all from one sample in a study of blood T cell repertoires in COVID-19. Repertoires were generated with immunoSEQ multiplex PCR, while TCRdb's copy carries only in-frame clones and drops some. This repertoire shows 350,000 to 450,000 clones, approximately 89% found once; its top ten account for approximately 2.5%. Source material: peripheral blood. These receptors all stem from a woman in her sixties or seventies with COVID-19, enrolled during active disease. CDR3s include the opening cysteine and the closing phenylalanine or tryptophan. A D gene is named only where the DNA matches it firmly. Clone size is given for some rows only: seen once, a few or many times, or a class if the clone is expanded.

TRBJ2-3	-	TRBD2	TRBV9	CASSALGLAGGGTDTQYF	TGTGCCAGCAGCGCCCTCGGACTAGCGGGGGGCGGGACAGATACGCAGTATTTT
TRBJ1-2	-	TRBD1	TRBV6-5	CASRTGGVFYGYTF	TGTGCCAGCAGAACAGGGGGCGTGTTCTATGGCTACACCTTC
TRBJ2-1	-	TRBD1	TRBV27	CASSRRTGGSYNEQFF	TGTGCCAGCAGTCGAAGGACAGGGGGTTCCTACAATGAGCAGTTCTTC
TRBJ1-1	few	-	TRBV19	CASNHPPGNTEAFF	TGTGCCAGTAATCACCCCCCGGGAAACACTGAAGCTTTCTTT
TRBJ1-1	few	-	TRBV10-2	CASIGLMNTEAFF	TGCGCCAGCATCGGACTGATGAACACTGAAGCTTTCTTT
TRBJ1-2	-	-	TRBV28	CASSQPQGNYGYTF	TGTGCCAGCAGTCAACCCCAGGGGAACTATGGCTACACCTTC
TRBJ1-6	few	-	TRBV30	CAWSPPYQGTPLHF	TGTGCCTGGAGTCCCCCTTATCAGGGGACACCCCTCCACTTT
TRBJ1-4	-	-	TRBV5-6	CASSSQGGVTNEKLFF	TGTGCCAGCAGCTCCCAGGGTGGTGTGACTAATGAAAAACTGTTTTTT
TRBJ2-7	-	-	TRBV3-1/TRBV3-2	CASSHRYGEQYF	TGTGCCAGCAGCCACCGGTACGGGGAGCAGTACTTC
TRBJ1-1	-	TRBD1	TRBV7-9	CASSLARTGGSNTEAFF	TGTGCCAGCAGCTTAGCTCGGACAGGGGGCTCGAACACTGAAGCTTTCTTT
TRBJ1-4	-	-	TRBV2	CATLRDSGEKLFF	TGTGCCACCCTCCGGGACTCAGGTGAAAAACTGTTTTTT
TRBJ2-3	-	TRBD2	TRBV3-1/TRBV3-2	CASSGSGGTDTQYF	TGTGCCAGCAGCGGTAGCGGGGGCACAGATACGCAGTATTTT
TRBJ2-3	-	-	TRBV10-3	CAISDAGDTQYF	TGTGCCATCAGTGACGCGGGAGATACGCAGTATTTT
TRBJ1-5	few	-	TRBV27	CASKPSWASNQPQHF	TGTGCCAGCAAACCGAGCTGGGCTAGCAATCAGCCCCAGCATTTT
TRBJ1-1	-	-	TRBV6-6	CASSPQDGRTHSNTEAFF	TGTGCCAGCAGTCCTCAGGACGGCCGGACACATTCGAACACTGAAGCTTTCTTT
TRBJ1-2	-	TRBD1	TRBV6-5	CASSRDRVVDGYTF	TGTGCCAGCAGTCGCGACAGGGTCGTGGACGGCTACACCTTC
TRBJ2-6	-	-	TRBV21-1	CASTTIRGANVLTF	TGTGCCAGCACGACTATCAGGGGGGCCAACGTCCTGACTTTC
TRBJ1-6	-	-	TRBV14	CASSQTGIPGSPLHF	TGTGCCAGCAGCCAAACAGGGATCCCTGGTTCACCCCTCCACTTT
TRBJ2-7	-	TRBD2	TRBV10-2	CASSDPRGGYEQYF	TGCGCCAGCAGTGATCCGAGGGGAGGGTACGAGCAGTACTTC
TRBJ2-1	-	-	TRBV7-6	CASSLASRYLNNEQFF	TGTGCCAGCAGCTTAGCAAGTCGGTATCTGAATAATGAGCAGTTCTTC
TRBJ2-2	-	TRBD1	TRBV7-3	CASSSTGDSGELFF	TGTGCCAGCAGCTCAACAGGGGATTCCGGGGAGCTGTTTTTT
TRBJ1-1	-	TRBD1	TRBV28	CASSSSGTVNTEAFF	TGTGCCAGCAGTTCGTCCGGGACAGTGAACACTGAAGCTTTCTTT
TRBJ2-1	-	TRBD2	TRBV19	CASRISGAGEQFF	TGTGCCAGTAGGATTAGCGGGGCTGGTGAGCAGTTCTTC
TRBJ2-7	-	TRBD1	TRBV25-1	CASSARGRGYEQYF	TGTGCCAGCAGTGCCAGGGGGCGAGGCTACGAGCAGTACTTC
TRBJ2-2	-	-	TRBV11-2	CASSLGTNTGELFF	TGTGCCAGCAGCCTCGGGACTAACACCGGGGAGCTGTTTTTT
TRBJ1-3	-	-	TRBV7-3	CASSLGTSGNTIYF	TGTGCCAGCAGCTTAGGCACCTCTGGAAACACCATATATTTT
TRBJ2-7	few	TRBD1	TRBV12-3/TRBV12-4	CASRLTGIEQYF	TGTGCCAGCAGGTTGACAGGGATCGAGCAGTACTTC
TRBJ2-7	-	-	TRBV3-1/TRBV3-2	CASSLYNEQYF	TGTGCCAGCAGCCTGTATAACGAGCAGTACTTC
TRBJ1-3	-	-	TRBV6-2/TRBV6-3	CASSYRGNTIYF	TGTGCCAGCAGTTACCGTGGAAACACCATATATTTT
TRBJ1-2	-	TRBD1	TRBV27	CASSVLGTGARNGYTF	TGTGCCAGCAGTGTACTTGGGACAGGGGCTCGGAATGGCTACACCTTC
TRBJ2-7	-	-	TRBV14	CASSPQTSHEQYF	TGTGCCAGCAGCCCCCAGACATCGCACGAGCAGTACTTC
TRBJ2-5	-	TRBD2	TRBV19	CASSRRERGTQETQYF	TGTGCCAGTAGCCGCCGGGAGCGGGGGACCCAAGAGACCCAGTACTTC
TRBJ2-2	-	-	TRBV5-8	CASSLAGVRQVGELFF	TGTGCCAGCAGCTTGGCCGGGGTCCGTCAGGTCGGGGAGCTGTTTTTT
TRBJ1-2	-	TRBD1	TRBV24-1	CATSDGPASTGYGGYTF	TGTGCCACCAGTGATGGACCGGCTTCGACAGGGTATGGTGGCTACACCTTC
TRBJ2-1	-	-	TRBV11-3	CASSSGDGEQFF	TGTGCCAGCAGCTCGGGGGACGGTGAGCAGTTCTTC
TRBJ1-2	-	-	TRBV6-5	CASSFGEGVYGYTF	TGTGCCAGCAGTTTTGGGGAGGGGGTGTATGGCTACACCTTC
TRBJ1-5	-	-	TRBV7-8	CASSPSGNFQPQHF	TGTGCCAGCAGTCCATCCGGTAACTTCCAGCCCCAGCATTTT
TRBJ2-1	-	-	TRBV5-1	CASSLGSGTGNNEQFF	TGCGCCAGCAGCTTGGGTTCTGGGACTGGAAACAATGAGCAGTTCTTC
TRBJ2-3	-	-	TRBV11-2	CASSLVVGRTDTQYF	TGTGCCAGCAGCTTAGTTGTGGGGCGCACAGATACGCAGTATTTT
TRBJ1-1	once	-	TRBV19	CASSTGTTRAAFF	TGTGCCAGTAGTACCGGGACAACTCGAGCGGCTTTCTTT
TRBJ2-1	-	TRBD1	TRBV7-8	CASSHDRGPTLYNEQFF	TGTGCCAGCAGCCATGACAGGGGTCCAACCCTCTACAATGAGCAGTTCTTC
TRBJ2-5	-	-	TRBV5-1	CASSLGATETQYF	TGCGCCAGCAGCCTTGGTGCTACAGAGACCCAGTACTTC
TRBJ2-5	-	-	TRBV2	CASNYQETQYF	TGTGCCAGCAACTATCAAGAGACCCAGTACTTC
TRBJ1-2	-	TRBD1	TRBV29-1	CSVNDRANYGYTF	TGCAGCGTAAACGACAGGGCTAACTATGGCTACACCTTC
TRBJ2-2	few	-	TRBV7-3	CASRLAGRTGELFF	TGTGCCAGCCGTCTTGCGGGGAGGACCGGGGAGCTGTTTTTT